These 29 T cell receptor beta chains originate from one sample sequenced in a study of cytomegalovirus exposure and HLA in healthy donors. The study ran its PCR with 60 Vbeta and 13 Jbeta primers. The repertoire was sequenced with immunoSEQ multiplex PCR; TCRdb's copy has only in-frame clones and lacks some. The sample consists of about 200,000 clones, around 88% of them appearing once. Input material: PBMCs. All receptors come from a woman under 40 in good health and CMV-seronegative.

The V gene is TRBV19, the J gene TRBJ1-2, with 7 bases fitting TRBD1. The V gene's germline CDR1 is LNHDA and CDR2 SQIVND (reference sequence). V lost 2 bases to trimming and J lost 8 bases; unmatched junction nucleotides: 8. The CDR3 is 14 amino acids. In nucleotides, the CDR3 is TGTGCCAGTAGTATAATACAGGGGTCTTACGGCTACACCTTC. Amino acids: CASSIIQGSYGYTF.

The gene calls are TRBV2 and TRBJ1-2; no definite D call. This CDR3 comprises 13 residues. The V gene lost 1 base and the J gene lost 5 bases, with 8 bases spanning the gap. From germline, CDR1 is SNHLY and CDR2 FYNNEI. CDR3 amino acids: CASSEESHYGYTF. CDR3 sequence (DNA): TGTGCCAGCAGTGAAGAATCCCATTATGGCTACACCTTC.

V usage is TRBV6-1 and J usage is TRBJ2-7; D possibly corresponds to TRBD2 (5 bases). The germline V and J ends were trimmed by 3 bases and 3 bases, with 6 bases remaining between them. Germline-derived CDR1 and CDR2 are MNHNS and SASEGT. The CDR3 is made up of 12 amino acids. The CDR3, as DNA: TGTGCCAGCAGTGATGGGAGCTACGAGCAGTACTTC. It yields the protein CASSDGSYEQYF.

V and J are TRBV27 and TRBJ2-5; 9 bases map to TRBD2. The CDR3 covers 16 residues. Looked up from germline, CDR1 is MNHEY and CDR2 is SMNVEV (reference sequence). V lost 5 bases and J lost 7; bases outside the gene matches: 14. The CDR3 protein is CASSTPTGLALGTQYF. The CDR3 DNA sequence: TGTGCCAGCAGTACACCCACGGGACTAGCCCTCGGGACCCAGTACTTC.

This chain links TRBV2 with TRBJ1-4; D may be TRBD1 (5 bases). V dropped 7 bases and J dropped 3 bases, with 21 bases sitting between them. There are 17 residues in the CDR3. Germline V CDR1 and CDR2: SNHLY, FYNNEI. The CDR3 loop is CASTRQTAGSSNEKLFF. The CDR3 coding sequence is TGTGCCAGCACCCGCCAGACGGCAGGGTCGTCTAATGAAAAACTGTTTTTT.

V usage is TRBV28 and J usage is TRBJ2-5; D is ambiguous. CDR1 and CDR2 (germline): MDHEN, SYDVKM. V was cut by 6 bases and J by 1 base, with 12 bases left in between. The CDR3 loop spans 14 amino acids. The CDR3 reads CASRHLGPQETQYF. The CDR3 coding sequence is TGTGCCAGCAGGCACCTAGGCCCCCAAGAGACCCAGTACTTC.

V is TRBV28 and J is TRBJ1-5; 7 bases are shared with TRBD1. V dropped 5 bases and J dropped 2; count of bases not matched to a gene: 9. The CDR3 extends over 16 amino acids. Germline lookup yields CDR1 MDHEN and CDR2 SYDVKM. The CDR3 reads CASSPTTGQGNQPQHF. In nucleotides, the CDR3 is TGTGCCAGCAGTCCAACGACAGGGCAGGGCAATCAGCCCCAGCATTTT.

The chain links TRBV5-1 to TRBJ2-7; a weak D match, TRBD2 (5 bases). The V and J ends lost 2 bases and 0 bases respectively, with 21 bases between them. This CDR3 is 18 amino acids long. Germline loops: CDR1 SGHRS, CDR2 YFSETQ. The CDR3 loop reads CASSLNRLVTGSSYEQYF. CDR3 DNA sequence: TGCGCCAGCAGCTTAAATCGATTGGTGACGGGGAGCTCCTACGAGCAGTACTTC.

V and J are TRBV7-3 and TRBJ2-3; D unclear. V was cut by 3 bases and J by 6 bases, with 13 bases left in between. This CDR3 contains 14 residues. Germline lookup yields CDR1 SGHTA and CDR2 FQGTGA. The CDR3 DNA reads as TGTGCCAGCAGCTTTGAGACTTCCGGGGATACGCAGTATTTT. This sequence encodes CASSFETSGDTQYF.

CDR3 bases: TGTGCCAGCAGCTTCAAAGGGGCGGCAGATACGCAGTATTTT. This codes for CASSFKGAADTQYF. This chain joins TRBV13 and TRBJ2-3; possibly TRBD1 for D (5 bases). The CDR3 is 14 amino acids. Per the germline V gene, CDR1 is PRHDT and CDR2 is FYEKMQ (reference sequence). Trimming pared 3 bases from V and 4 bases from J, leaving 11 bases between.

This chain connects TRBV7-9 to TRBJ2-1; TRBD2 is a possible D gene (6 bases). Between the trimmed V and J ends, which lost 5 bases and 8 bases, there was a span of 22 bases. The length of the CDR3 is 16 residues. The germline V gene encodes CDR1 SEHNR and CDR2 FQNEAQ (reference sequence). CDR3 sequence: CASSVLRSGFGDEQFF. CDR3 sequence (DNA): TGTGCCAGCAGCGTCCTCCGCAGCGGGTTCGGGGATGAGCAGTTCTTC. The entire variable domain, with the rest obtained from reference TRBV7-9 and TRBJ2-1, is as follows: DTGVSQNPRHKITKRGQNVTFRCDPISEHNRLYWYRQTLGQGPEFLTYFQNEAQLEKSRLLSDRFSAERPKGSFSTLEIQRTEQGDSAMYLCASSVLRSGFGDEQFFGPGTRLTVL.

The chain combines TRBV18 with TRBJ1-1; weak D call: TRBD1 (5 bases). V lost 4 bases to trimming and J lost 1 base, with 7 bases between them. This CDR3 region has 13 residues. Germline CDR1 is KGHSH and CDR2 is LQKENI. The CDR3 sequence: CASSLDRNTEAFF. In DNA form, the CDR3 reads TGTGCCAGCTCACTAGACAGGAACACTGAAGCTTTCTTT.

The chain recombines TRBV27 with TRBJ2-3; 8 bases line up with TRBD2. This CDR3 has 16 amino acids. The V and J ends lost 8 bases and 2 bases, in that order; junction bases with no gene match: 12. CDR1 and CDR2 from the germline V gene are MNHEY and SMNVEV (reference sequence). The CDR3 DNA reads TGTGCCAGCCGCCTGAGGACTAGCCGTTACACAGATACGCAGTATTTT. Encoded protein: CASRLRTSRYTDTQYF.

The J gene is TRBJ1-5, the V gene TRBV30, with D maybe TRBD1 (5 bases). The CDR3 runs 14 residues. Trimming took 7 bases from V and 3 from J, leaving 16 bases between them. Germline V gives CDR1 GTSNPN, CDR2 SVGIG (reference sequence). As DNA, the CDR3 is TGTGCCTTTCTCGACAGCCCCTTCAATCAGCCCCAGCATTTT. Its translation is CAFLDSPFNQPQHF.

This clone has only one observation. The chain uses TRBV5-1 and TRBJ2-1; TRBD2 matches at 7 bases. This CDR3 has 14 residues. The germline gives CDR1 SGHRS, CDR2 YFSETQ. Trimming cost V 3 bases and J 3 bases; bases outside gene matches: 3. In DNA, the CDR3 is TGCGCCAGCAGCTGGGGGGAGGGCTACAATGAGCAGTTCTTC. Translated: CASSWGEGYNEQFF.

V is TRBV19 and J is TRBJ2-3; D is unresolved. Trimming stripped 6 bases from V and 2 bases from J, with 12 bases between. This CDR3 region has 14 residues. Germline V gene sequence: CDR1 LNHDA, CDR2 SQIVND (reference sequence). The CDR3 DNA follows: TGTGCCAGTAGCGACTTACGAAACACAGATACGCAGTATTTT. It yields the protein CASSDLRNTDTQYF. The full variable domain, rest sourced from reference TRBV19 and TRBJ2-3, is DGGITQSPKYLFRKEGQNVTLSCEQNLNHDAMYWYRQDPGQGLRLIYYSQIVNDFQKGDIAEGYSVSREKKESFPLTVTSAQKNPTAFYLCASSDLRNTDTQYFGPGTRLTVL.

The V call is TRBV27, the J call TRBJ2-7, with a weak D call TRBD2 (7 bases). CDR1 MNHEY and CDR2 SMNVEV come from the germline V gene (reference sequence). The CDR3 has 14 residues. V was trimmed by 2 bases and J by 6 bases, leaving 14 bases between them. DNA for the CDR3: TGTGCCAGCAGTTTAGGGGGGGGGCTAGGCGAGCAGTACTTC. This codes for CASSLGGGLGEQYF.

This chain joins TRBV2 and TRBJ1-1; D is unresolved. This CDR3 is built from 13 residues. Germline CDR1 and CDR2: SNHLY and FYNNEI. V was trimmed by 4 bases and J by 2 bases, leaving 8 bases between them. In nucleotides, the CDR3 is TGTGCCAGCAGTGGCGACACCAACACTGAAGCTTTCTTT. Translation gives CASSGDTNTEAFF.

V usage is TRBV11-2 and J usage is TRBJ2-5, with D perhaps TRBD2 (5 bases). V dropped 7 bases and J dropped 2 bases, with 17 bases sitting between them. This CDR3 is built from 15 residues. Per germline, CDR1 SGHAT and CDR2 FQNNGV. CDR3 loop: CASTYEAREQETQYF. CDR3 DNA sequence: TGTGCCAGCACCTACGAGGCACGGGAACAAGAGACCCAGTACTTC.

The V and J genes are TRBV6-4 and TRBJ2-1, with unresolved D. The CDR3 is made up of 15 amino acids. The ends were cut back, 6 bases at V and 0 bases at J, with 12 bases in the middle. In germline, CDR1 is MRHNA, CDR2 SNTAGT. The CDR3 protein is CASSLLAGSYNEQFF. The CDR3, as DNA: TGTGCCAGCAGCCTACTCGCAGGCTCCTACAATGAGCAGTTCTTC.

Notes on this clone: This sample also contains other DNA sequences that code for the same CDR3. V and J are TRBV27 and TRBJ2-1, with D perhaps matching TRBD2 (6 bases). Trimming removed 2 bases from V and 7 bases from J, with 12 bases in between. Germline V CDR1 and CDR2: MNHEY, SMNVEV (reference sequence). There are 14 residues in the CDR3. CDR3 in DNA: TGTGCCAGCAGTTTAAGGGCGGGGTATAATGAGCAGTTCTTC. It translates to CASSLRAGYNEQFF.

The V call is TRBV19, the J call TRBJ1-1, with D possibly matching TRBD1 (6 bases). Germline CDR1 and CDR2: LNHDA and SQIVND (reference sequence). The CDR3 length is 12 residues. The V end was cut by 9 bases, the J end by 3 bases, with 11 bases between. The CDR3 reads CASAGVYTEAFF. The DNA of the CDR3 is TGTGCCAGCGCAGGGGTTTACACTGAAGCTTTCTTT.

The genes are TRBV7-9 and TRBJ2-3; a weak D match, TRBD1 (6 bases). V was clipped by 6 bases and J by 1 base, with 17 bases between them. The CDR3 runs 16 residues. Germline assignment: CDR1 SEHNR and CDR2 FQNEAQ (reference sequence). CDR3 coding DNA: TGTGCCAGCAGAGCCTTTGCGACAGGAGGCACAGATACGCAGTATTTT. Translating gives CASRAFATGGTDTQYF.

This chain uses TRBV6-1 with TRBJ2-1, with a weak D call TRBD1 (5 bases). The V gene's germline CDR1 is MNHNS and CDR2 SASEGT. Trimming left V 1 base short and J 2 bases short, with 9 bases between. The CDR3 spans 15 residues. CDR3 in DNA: TGTGCCAGCAGTGAAGACCAGGGCCCCTACAATGAGCAGTTCTTC. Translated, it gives CASSEDQGPYNEQFF.

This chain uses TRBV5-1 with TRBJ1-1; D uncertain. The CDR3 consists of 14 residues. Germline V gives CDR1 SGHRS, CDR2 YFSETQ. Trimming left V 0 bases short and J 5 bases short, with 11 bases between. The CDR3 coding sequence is TGCGCCAGCAGCTTGGCTGGCGGGAGTACTGAAGCTTTCTTT. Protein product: CASSLAGGSTEAFF.

This CDR3 reads CASSGPSAGSSYNEQFF. The CDR3 region has the DNA TGTGCCAGCAGTGGACCCTCGGCGGGGAGCTCCTACAATGAGCAGTTCTTC. This sequence joins TRBV2 and TRBJ2-1; D may be TRBD2 (6 bases). With 4 bases removed from V and 0 bases from J, the gap between germline ends came to 16 bases. This CDR3 is built from 17 residues. CDR1 is SNHLY and CDR2 is FYNNEI in the germline V gene.

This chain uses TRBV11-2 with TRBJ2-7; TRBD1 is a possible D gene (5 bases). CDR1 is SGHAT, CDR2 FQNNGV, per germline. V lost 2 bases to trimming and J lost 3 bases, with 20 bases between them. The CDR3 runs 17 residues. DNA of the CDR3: TGTGCCAGCAGCTTAAATGCAGGGATAAGCCTTAGCTACGAGCAGTACTTC. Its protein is CASSLNAGISLSYEQYF.

The CDR3 nucleotides read TGTGCCAGCAGTCCGGACAGGGTCCACGAGCAGTACTTC. Its translation is CASSPDRVHEQYF. This sequence joins TRBV6-5 and TRBJ2-7; TRBD1 matches 8 bases. Germline-derived CDR1 and CDR2 are MNHEY and SVGAGI. With V trimmed by 5 bases and J by 5 bases, 5 bases remained unmatched. This CDR3 has 13 amino acids.

The CDR3 loop is CASSALRVFEAFF. CDR3 DNA: TGTGCCAGCAGTGCTCTCCGGGTATTTGAAGCTTTCTTT. The V and J genes are TRBV2 and TRBJ1-1; D remains unclear. CDR3 length: 13 residues. Trimming cost V 4 bases and J 7 bases, with 13 bases left between them. Germline V lookup: CDR1 SNHLY, CDR2 FYNNEI.